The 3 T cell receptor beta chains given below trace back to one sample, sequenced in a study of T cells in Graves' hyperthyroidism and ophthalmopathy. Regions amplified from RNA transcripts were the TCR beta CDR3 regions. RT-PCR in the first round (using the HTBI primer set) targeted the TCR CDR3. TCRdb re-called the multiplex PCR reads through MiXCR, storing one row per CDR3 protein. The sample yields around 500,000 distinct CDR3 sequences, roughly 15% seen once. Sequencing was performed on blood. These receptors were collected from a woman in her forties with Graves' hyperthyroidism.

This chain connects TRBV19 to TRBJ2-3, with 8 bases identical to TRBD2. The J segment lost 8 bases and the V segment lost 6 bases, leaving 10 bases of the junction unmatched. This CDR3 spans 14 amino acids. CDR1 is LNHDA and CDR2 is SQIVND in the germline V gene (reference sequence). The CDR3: CASSPGLVLGTQYF. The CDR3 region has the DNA TGTGCCAGTAGCCCGGGACTAGTTTTAGGTACGCAGTATTTT. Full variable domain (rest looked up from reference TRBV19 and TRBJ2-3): DGGITQSPKYLFRKEGQNVTLSCEQNLNHDAMYWYRQDPGQGLRLIYYSQIVNDFQKGDIAEGYSVSREKKESFPLTVTSAQKNPTAFYLCASSPGLVLGTQYFGPGTRLTVL.

The CDR3 DNA sequence: TGTGCCAGCAGCCAAGATGCCCGCAGGGGGCTTGTCGGGAATGAGCAGTTCTTC. Its translation is CASSQDARRGLVGNEQFF. The chain has TRBV14 and TRBJ2-1; TRBD1 agrees at 8 bases. J gave up 7 bases and V 0 bases, and 14 bases lay outside the gene matches. This CDR3 contains 18 residues. Germline assignment: CDR1 SGHDN and CDR2 FVKESK.

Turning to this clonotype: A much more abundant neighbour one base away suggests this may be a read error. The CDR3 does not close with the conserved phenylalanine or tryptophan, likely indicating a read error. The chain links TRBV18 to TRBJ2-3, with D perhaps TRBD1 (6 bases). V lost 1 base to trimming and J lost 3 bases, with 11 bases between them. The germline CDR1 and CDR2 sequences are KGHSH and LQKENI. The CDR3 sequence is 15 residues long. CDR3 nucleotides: TGTGCCAGCTCACCACGTTTTCAGGGGACAGATACGCAGTATATT. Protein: CASSPRFQGTDTQYI.